This TCR beta chain came from a study of quantifying T cell responses using KT2 cells. Whole-study context: RNA was reverse transcribed with TCR alpha and beta constant-region primers. The T4 ligation step was estimated to exceed 8.5% efficiency under optimum conditions.

The CDR3 extends over 14 amino acids. V gave up 5 bases and J gave up 0 bases, with 11 bases separating them. In germline, CDR1 is SGHTA, CDR2 FQGNSA. Unfractionated PBMC were spiked with known numbers of KT2 clone cells. An oligo carrying a UMI was ligated to the cDNA 3' end. The first PCR ran 3 to 5 cycles with an equimolar RC1.1 and RC1.2 beta primer mix. Using its own MiXCR run on the UMI-ligation and nested PCR reads, TCRdb lists one record per CDR3 protein. The repertoire holds 30,000 or so distinct CDR3 sequences, with 7.3% as singletons. The chain couples TRBV7-2 to TRBJ2-7; possibly TRBD1 or TRBD2 for D (5 bases each). The TCR originated in a human donor. Sample: PBMCs spiked with cells of the T cell clone KT2. CDR3 loop: CASSPDGTSYEQYF. The CDR3 nucleotides read TGTGCCAGCAGCCCGGACGGGACCTCCTACGAGCAGTACTTC.